Listed here are 14 T cell receptor beta chains from one sample, sequenced in a study of control samples from healthy donors and cancer patients. The method was immunoSEQ multiplex PCR; TCRdb's version includes in-frame clones alone and lacks a portion of them. The sample yields around 40,000 clones, around 93% seen once. Sequencing was done on a sample of PBMCs. These receptor sequences come from a woman between 40 and 55 years old with head and neck cancer.

The chain combines TRBV3-1 (or the pseudogene TRBV3-2) with TRBJ2-3; D unresolved. Trimming removed 3 bases at V and 5 bases at J, with 3 bases between. Germline V gene data show CDR1 as LGHDT and CDR2 as YNNKEL (reference sequence). This CDR3 has 11 amino acids. The CDR3 sequence: CASSQIDTQYF. For the CDR3, the DNA is TGTGCCAGCAGCCAGATAGATACGCAGTATTTT.

The V call is TRBV18, the J call TRBJ1-2; a possible D gene is TRBD1 (5 bases). This CDR3 contains 16 residues. Looked up from germline, CDR1 is KGHSH and CDR2 is LQKENI. Trimming left V 0 bases short and J 5 bases short, with 16 bases between. The CDR3 DNA follows: TGTGCCAGCTCACCACCGGGGGAGGGAGAAGCTTATGGCTACACCTTC. Residues: CASSPPGEGEAYGYTF.

This chain links TRBV3-1 (or the pseudogene TRBV3-2) with TRBJ2-7; 8 bases line up with TRBD1. Germline-derived CDR1 and CDR2 are LGHDT and YNNKEL (reference sequence). V lost 6 bases, J lost 6 bases, and 4 bases stayed unmatched. The CDR3 is made up of 12 amino acids. The CDR3 nucleotides read TGTGCCAGCAGTTTTACAGGGGGCGAGCAGTACTTC. The encoded protein is CASSFTGGEQYF.

V and J are TRBV13 and TRBJ2-3; perhaps TRBD2 as D (7 bases). The CDR3 consists of 15 residues. V gave up 5 bases and J gave up 4 bases, with 16 bases separating them. Germline CDR1 is PRHDT and CDR2 is FYEKMQ (reference sequence). The CDR3: CASSPQGRVADTQYF. CDR3 in DNA: TGTGCCAGCAGCCCCCAGGGGAGGGTGGCAGATACGCAGTATTTT. Full variable domain (remainder filled in from reference TRBV13 and TRBJ2-3): AAGVIQSPRHLIKEKRETATLKCYPIPRHDTVYWYQQGPGQDPQFLISFYEKMQSDKGSIPDRFSAQQFSDYHSELNMSSLELGDSALYFCASSPQGRVADTQYFGPGTRLTVL.

This chain links TRBV4-1 with TRBJ1-3; 7 bases are a match to TRBD1. Germline V gene data show CDR1 as MGHRA and CDR2 as YSYEKL. This CDR3 comprises 16 residues. Trimming at V came to 4 bases and at J to 3 bases, leaving 9 bases not matched to a gene. The CDR3 spells CASSPRDSVFGNTIYF. CDR3 nucleotides: TGCGCCAGCAGCCCTCGGGACAGCGTCTTTGGAAACACCATATATTTT.

This chain joins TRBV19 and TRBJ1-2, with 7 bases lining up with TRBD1. The CDR3 extends over 15 amino acids. Trimming cost V 3 bases and J 0 bases; bases outside gene matches: 4. CDR1 LNHDA and CDR2 SQIVND come from the germline V gene (reference sequence). The CDR3 DNA reads TGTGCCAGTAGTATTCCCGGGACAGCTAACTATGGCTACACCTTC. Translated, it gives CASSIPGTANYGYTF. The entire variable domain, with the rest obtained from reference TRBV19 and TRBJ1-2, is as follows: DGGITQSPKYLFRKEGQNVTLSCEQNLNHDAMYWYRQDPGQGLRLIYYSQIVNDFQKGDIAEGYSVSREKKESFPLTVTSAQKNPTAFYLCASSIPGTANYGYTFGSGTRLTVV.

This chain connects TRBV2 to TRBJ1-4, with D hard to call. The germline V and J ends were trimmed by 3 bases and 8 bases, with 16 bases remaining between them. Germline assignment: CDR1 SNHLY and CDR2 FYNNEI. This CDR3 has 15 amino acids. CDR3 protein: CASSEGSWAREKLFF. DNA for the CDR3: TGTGCCAGCAGTGAGGGGAGTTGGGCGAGAGAAAAACTGTTTTTT.

This rearrangement joins TRBV27 to TRBJ2-3; tentatively, D is TRBD1 or TRBD2 (5 bases each). Germline V gene lookup returns CDR1 MNHEY and CDR2 SMNVEV (reference sequence). V lost 0 bases, J lost 8 bases, and 9 bases lay in between. The length of the CDR3 is 13 residues. The CDR3 protein is CASSLSGGATQYF. CDR3 nucleotides: TGTGCCAGCAGTTTATCTGGGGGAGCTACGCAGTATTTT.

The genes are TRBV27 and TRBJ2-1, with 10 bases identical to TRBD1. Trimming removed 5 bases from V and 3 bases from J; junction bases left unmatched: 7. This CDR3 is 16 amino acids long. Germline lookup yields CDR1 MNHEY and CDR2 SMNVEV (reference sequence). CDR3 DNA sequence: TGTGCCAGCAGTCTTTCAGGGACAGGGGTCTACAATGAGCAGTTCTTC. It yields the protein CASSLSGTGVYNEQFF.

J is TRBJ2-2 and V is TRBV12-3 or TRBV12-4; D is undetermined. Trimming shortened V by 4 bases and J by 7 bases, and 10 bases separated the two germline ends. The CDR3 runs to 13 residues. The CDR3: CASSYSGVGELFF. CDR3 sequence (DNA): TGTGCCAGCAGTTATTCAGGAGTCGGGGAGCTGTTTTTT.

V usage is TRBV6-5 and J usage is TRBJ1-2; D remains unclear. CDR1 is MNHEY, CDR2 SVGAGI, per germline. V was clipped by 5 bases and J by 7 bases, with 11 bases between them. This CDR3 has 12 residues. CDR3 nucleotides: TGTGCCAGCAGTCCGTCCCCCGTTGGCTACACCTTC. Translated: CASSPSPVGYTF.

V and J are TRBV7-3 and TRBJ2-1; D is unclear. From germline, CDR1 is SGHTA and CDR2 FQGTGA. V shed 0 bases and J shed 7 bases, with 7 bases lying between them. The CDR3 is made up of 13 amino acids. CDR3 DNA: TGTGCCAGCAGCTTAACAGGGTCAAATGAGCAGTTCTTC. Protein sequence: CASSLTGSNEQFF.

The J gene is TRBJ2-6, the V gene TRBV10-1, with 7 bases matching TRBD2. In germline, CDR1 is WNHNN, CDR2 SYGVQD (reference sequence). Germline trimming cut 8 bases from V and 0 bases from J; bases unmatched to any gene: 13. The CDR3 length is 18 residues. The CDR3 DNA follows: TGCGCCAGCTATTCCCGGGAGGATCCTTTCTCTGGGGCCAACGTCCTGACTTTC. It encodes CASYSREDPFSGANVLTF.

This sequence joins TRBV6-6 and TRBJ1-2; 12 bases map to TRBD1. Per the germline V gene, CDR1 is MNHNY and CDR2 is SVGAGI (reference sequence). V was pared by 6 bases and J by 4 bases, with 6 bases of the junction left unmatched. CDR3 size: 15 residues. This CDR3 is CASSPGQGATYGYTF. For the CDR3, the DNA is TGTGCCAGCAGCCCGGGACAGGGGGCTACCTATGGCTACACCTTC.